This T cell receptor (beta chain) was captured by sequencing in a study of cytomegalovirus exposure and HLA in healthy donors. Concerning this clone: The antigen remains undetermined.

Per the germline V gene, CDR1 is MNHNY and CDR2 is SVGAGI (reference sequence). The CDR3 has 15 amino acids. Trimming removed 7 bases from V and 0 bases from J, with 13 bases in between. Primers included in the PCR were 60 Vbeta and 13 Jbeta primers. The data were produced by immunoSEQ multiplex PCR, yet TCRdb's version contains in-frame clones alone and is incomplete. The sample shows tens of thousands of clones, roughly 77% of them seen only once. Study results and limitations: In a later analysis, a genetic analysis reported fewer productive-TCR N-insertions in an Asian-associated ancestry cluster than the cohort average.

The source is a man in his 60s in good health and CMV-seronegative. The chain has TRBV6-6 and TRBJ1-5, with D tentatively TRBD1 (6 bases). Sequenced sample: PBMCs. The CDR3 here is CASKQDSYSNQPQHF. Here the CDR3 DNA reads TGTGCCAGCAAACAGGACAGCTATAGCAATCAGCCCCAGCATTTT.